This T cell receptor beta chain was documented in a study of memory CD4+ T cells and cytomegalovirus serostatus. The CDR3 loop spans 13 amino acids. The V gene's germline CDR1 is KGHSH and CDR2 LQKENI. Repertoires were generated with immunoSEQ multiplex PCR, while TCRdb's copy carries only in-frame clones and drops some. The data show about 58,000 clones, approximately 82% seen once. Only one count was recorded for this clone. Relative to the germline gene, one junction end is altered; a read error may explain this. Single viable CD3+CD4+CD8-CD45RO+ cells were sorted as the memory CD4+ T cells. This TCR was sampled from an adult in good health and CMV-seronegative. Some clones in this sample may be carry-over from other donors' samples. Source material: memory CD4+ T cells from blood. The chain couples TRBV18 to TRBJ2-5; TRBD1 is a possible D gene (5 bases). The CDR3 loop is CASSPRKGETQYF. The CDR3 nucleotides read TGTGCCAGCTCGCCACGGAAGGGGGAGACCCAGTACTTC.